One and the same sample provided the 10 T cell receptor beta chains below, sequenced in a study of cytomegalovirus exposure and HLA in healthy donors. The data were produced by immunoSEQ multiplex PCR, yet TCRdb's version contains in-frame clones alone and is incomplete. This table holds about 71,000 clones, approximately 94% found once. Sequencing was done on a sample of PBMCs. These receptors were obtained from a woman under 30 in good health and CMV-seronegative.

The CDR3 region is CASSLSGVRETQYF. The CDR3 DNA reads as TGTGCCAGCAGTTTATCGGGCGTACGAGAGACCCAGTACTTC. This chain uses TRBV27 with TRBJ2-5; D not certain. Germline V gene sequence: CDR1 MNHEY, CDR2 SMNVEV (reference sequence). With 0 bases removed from V and 4 bases from J, the gap between germline ends came to 9 bases. CDR3 length equals 14 residues.

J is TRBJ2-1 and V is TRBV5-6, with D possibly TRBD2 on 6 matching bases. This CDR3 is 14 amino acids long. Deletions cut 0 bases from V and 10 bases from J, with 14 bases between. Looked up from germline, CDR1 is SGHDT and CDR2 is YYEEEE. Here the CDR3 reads CASSLAGGGREQFF. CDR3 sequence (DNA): TGTGCCAGCAGCTTGGCCGGTGGGGGGAGGGAGCAGTTCTTC. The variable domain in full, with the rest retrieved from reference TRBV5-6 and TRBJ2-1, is DAGVTQSPTHLIKTRGQQVTLRCSPKSGHDTVSWYQQALGQGPQFIFQYYEEEERQRGNFPDRFSGHQFPNYSSELNVNALLLGDSALYLCASSLAGGGREQFFGPGTRLTVL.

CDR3 nucleotide sequence: TGTGCCAGCGGGGAGCGGGGCTTAGGATATGGCTACACCTTC. Translated: CASGERGLGYGYTF. V usage is TRBV2 and J usage is TRBJ1-2, with TRBD1 as a possible D gene (5 bases). V was pared by 8 bases and J by 5 bases, with 18 bases between. The CDR3 contains 14 residues. CDR1 is SNHLY and CDR2 is FYNNEI in the germline V gene.

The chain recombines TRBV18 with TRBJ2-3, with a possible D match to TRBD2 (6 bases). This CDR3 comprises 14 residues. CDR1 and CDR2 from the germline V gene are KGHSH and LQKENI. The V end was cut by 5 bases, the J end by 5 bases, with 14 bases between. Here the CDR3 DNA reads TGTGCCAGCTCATCGGGACTCGGCGGAGATACGCAGTATTTT. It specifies CASSSGLGGDTQYF. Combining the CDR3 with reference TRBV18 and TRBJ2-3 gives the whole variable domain NAGVMQNPRHLVRRRGQEARLRCSPMKGHSHVYWYRQLPEEGLKFMVYLQKENIIDESGMPKERFSAEFPKEGPSILRIQQVVRGDSAAYFCASSSGLGGDTQYFGPGTRLTVL.

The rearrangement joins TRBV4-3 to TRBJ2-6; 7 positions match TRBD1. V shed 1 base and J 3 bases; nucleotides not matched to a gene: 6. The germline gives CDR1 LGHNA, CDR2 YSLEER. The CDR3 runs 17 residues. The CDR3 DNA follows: TGCGCCAGCAGCCAAGCGGGTCAGGGGGATGGGGCCAACGTCCTGACTTTC. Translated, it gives CASSQAGQGDGANVLTF.

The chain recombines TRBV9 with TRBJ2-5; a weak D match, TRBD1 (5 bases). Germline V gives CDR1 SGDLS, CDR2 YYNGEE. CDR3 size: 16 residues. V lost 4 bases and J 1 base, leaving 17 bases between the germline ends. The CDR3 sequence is CASSPTDRTLQETQYF. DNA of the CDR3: TGTGCCAGCAGCCCAACGGACCGGACACTCCAAGAGACCCAGTACTTC.

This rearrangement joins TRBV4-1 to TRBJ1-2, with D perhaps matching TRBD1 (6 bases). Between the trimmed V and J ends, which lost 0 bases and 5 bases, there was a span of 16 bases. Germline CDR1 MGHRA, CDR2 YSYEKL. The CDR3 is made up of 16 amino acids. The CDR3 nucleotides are TGCGCCAGCAGCCAAGATCCAACAGGGAAGGGGTATGGCTACACCTTC. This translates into CASSQDPTGKGYGYTF.

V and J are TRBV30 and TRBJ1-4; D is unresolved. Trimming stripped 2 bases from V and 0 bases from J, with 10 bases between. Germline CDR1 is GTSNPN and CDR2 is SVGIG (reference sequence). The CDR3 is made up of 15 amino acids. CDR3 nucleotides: TGTGCCTGGAGTCCCCGACTTGCAACTAATGAAAAACTGTTTTTT. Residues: CAWSPRLATNEKLFF.

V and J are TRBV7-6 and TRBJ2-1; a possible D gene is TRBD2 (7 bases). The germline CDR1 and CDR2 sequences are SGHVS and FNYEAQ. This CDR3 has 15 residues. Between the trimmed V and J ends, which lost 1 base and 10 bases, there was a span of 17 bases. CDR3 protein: CASSLEGGFSREQFF. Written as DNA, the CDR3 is TGTGCCAGCAGCTTAGAGGGGGGGTTTTCTAGGGAGCAGTTCTTC.

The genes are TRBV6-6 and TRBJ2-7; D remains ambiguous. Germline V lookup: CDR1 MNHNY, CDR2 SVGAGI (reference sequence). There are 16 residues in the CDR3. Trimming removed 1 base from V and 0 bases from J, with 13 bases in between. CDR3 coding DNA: TGTGCCAGCAGTTACTATGAGGCAGAGAGCTCCTACGAGCAGTACTTC. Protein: CASSYYEAESSYEQYF.